The clone carrying this T cell receptor (beta chain) occurred many times. Per germline, CDR1 DFQATT and CDR2 SNEGSKA (reference sequence). After removal of 6 bases from V and 3 bases from J, the junction contained 13 bases not matched to a gene. The CDR3 sequence is 17 residues long. This record belongs to a study of Graves' ophthalmopathy and Graves' hyperthyroidism. Amplification of the TCR beta CDR3 regions used RNA transcripts (as template). The first-round RT-PCR employed HTBI primers together with the Qiagen OneStep RT-PCR kit. A multiplex PCR was then performed as the second round. TCRdb recomputed calls from the multiplex PCR reads with MiXCR, one row per CDR3 protein. The table includes about 370,000 distinct CDR3 sequences, about a sixth detected once. It was from more than 9 ml of fresh peripheral blood that the PBMCs came.

The TCR sequence derives from an adult woman with stable Graves' hyperthyroidism. Sequencing was done on a sample of peripheral blood. The chain combines TRBV20-1 with TRBJ2-2, with 10 positions matching TRBD2. The CDR3 reads CSAERVGGTSDTGELFF. The CDR3 nucleotides are TGCAGTGCAGAGAGGGTGGGTGGGACTAGCGACACCGGGGAGCTGTTTTTT.